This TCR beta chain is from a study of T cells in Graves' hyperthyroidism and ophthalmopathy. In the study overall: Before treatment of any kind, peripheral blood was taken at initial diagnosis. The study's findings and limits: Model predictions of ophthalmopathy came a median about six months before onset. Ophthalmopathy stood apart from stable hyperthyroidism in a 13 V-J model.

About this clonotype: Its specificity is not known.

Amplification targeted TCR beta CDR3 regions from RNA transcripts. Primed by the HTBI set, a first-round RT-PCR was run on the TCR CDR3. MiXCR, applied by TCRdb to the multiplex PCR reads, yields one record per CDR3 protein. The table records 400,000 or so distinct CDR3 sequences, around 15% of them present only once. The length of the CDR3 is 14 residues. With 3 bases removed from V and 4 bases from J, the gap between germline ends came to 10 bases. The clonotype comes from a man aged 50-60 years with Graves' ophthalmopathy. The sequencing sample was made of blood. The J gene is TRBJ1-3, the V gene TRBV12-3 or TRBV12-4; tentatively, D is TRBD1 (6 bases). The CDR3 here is CASSFTGRGNTIYF. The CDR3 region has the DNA TGTGCCAGCAGTTTCACAGGGCGCGGAAACACCATATATTTT.